Below, 23 T cell receptor beta chains from the same sample are listed, as sequenced in a study of breast tumors, draining lymph nodes, adjacent tissues. Samples came from axillary lymph nodes draining the breast cancer. MiXCR was run by TCRdb on the multiplex PCR reads, yielding one entry per CDR3 protein. The sample contains approximately 130,000 distinct CDR3 sequences, 20% to 25% of which appear only once. Sequencing was done on a sample of axillary lymph node tissue. The receptor source for this set is a female donor with breast cancer. Some clones in this sample may be carry-over from other donors' samples.

The table lists this clonotype with many counts. The chain recombines TRBV7-8 with TRBJ2-3; 7 positions agree with TRBD2. V shed 0 bases, J shed 5 bases, and the junction held 11 bases outside the gene matches. The germline V gene encodes CDR1 SGHVS and CDR2 FQNEAQ. The CDR3 has 17 residues. The CDR3 DNA is TGTGCCAGCAGCTTAGCCGGGGGAGGGCCTTCCGGAGATACGCAGTATTTT. This encodes CASSLAGGGPSGDTQYF.

Concerning this clonotype itself: The junction departs from germline at one end; a sequencing error may be responsible. This chain joins TRBV19 and TRBJ2-7; 7 bases agree with TRBD1. In germline, CDR1 is LNHDA, CDR2 SQIVND (reference sequence). The CDR3 contains 13 residues. CDR3 bases: TGTGCCAGTAGTTACGGACAGGCCTACGAGCGGTACTTC. As protein: CASSYGQAYERYF.

This clonotype was seen many times. The CDR3 region has the DNA TGTGCCAGCAGCTTGGGGGGGTGGAACTACGAGCAGTACTTC. This encodes CASSLGGWNYEQYF. The chain is built from TRBV5-6 and TRBJ2-7, with D perhaps given as TRBD1 or TRBD2 (5 bases each). Germline assignment: CDR1 SGHDT and CDR2 YYEEEE. This CDR3 is built from 14 residues. V was pared by 0 bases and J by 3 bases, with 10 bases between.

This clonotype has ten or more counts. The chain combines TRBV20-1 with TRBJ2-1, with D tentatively TRBD1 or TRBD2 (6 bases each). Germline CDR1 reads DFQATT; CDR2 reads SNEGSKA (reference sequence). CDR3 length equals 14 residues. The ends were cut back, 0 bases at V and 6 bases at J, with 12 bases in the middle. The CDR3 loop is CSARDGGRINEQFF. The CDR3 region has the DNA TGCAGTGCTAGAGATGGGGGGCGCATCAATGAGCAGTTCTTC.

This clonotype came up many times. The chain links TRBV27 to TRBJ2-3; D might be TRBD2 (5 bases). Between the trimmed V and J ends, which lost 4 bases and 6 bases, there was a span of 8 bases. This CDR3 is 12 amino acids long. Germline V gene sequence: CDR1 MNHEY, CDR2 SMNVEV (reference sequence). CDR3 nucleotide sequence: TGTGCCAGCAGTTGGCGCGGGGATACGCAGTATTTT. This sequence encodes CASSWRGDTQYF.

This clonotype has ten or more counts. The V and J genes are TRBV20-1 and TRBJ2-2, with D perhaps matching TRBD1 (7 bases). The V gene's germline CDR1 is DFQATT and CDR2 SNEGSKA (reference sequence). The V and J ends lost 1 base and 0 bases respectively, with 18 bases between them. CDR3 size: 18 residues. The CDR3 is CSARGGGTDLTNTGELFF. The CDR3 DNA sequence: TGCAGTGCTAGAGGCGGCGGGACAGACTTAACGAACACCGGGGAGCTGTTTTTT.

There are a few counts of this clonotype. The J gene is TRBJ2-2, the V gene TRBV5-1, with 10 nucleotides matching TRBD1. After removal of 0 bases from V and 4 bases from J, the junction contained 3 bases not matched to a gene. This CDR3 is 16 amino acids long. Germline V lookup: CDR1 SGHRS, CDR2 YFSETQ. The CDR3 DNA sequence: TGCGCCAGCAGCTTGGCCGGGACAGGGGTCACCGGGGAGCTGTTTTTT. This translates into CASSLAGTGVTGELFF.

This clonotype has a count of ten or more. The chain employs TRBV5-4 and TRBJ2-3; 9 bases fit TRBD2. Germline CDR1 and CDR2: SGHNT and YYREEE (reference sequence). This CDR3 spans 15 amino acids. The junction had 7 bases not matched to a gene; V was cut back by 4 bases and J by 4 bases. The CDR3 nucleotides are TGTGCCAGCAGCGCATCAGGCGGGGGGGCAGATACGCAGTATTTT. It encodes CASSASGGGADTQYF.

Note on this clonotype: A read error may explain this, as a much larger clone is one base away. The gene calls are TRBV2 and TRBJ1-3, with D uncertain. Germline V CDR1 and CDR2: SNHLY, FYNNEI. The length of the CDR3 is 11 residues. CDR3 sequence: CASTEGTTIYF. CDR3 sequence (DNA): TGTGCCAGCACAGAAGGAACCACCATATATTTT.

Here the CDR3 DNA reads TGTGCCTGGAGATCCCCCGCTAACTATGGCTACACCTTC. It specifies CAWRSPANYGYTF. The V call is TRBV30, the J call TRBJ1-2; D unclear. V gave up 3 bases and J gave up 0 bases, with 8 bases separating them. The germline gives CDR1 GTSNPN, CDR2 SVGIG (reference sequence). There are 13 residues in the CDR3.

This clonotype was seen just once. A much larger clone is a single base away; this may be a read error. V and J are TRBV3-1 and TRBJ2-2; perhaps TRBD2 as D (6 bases). In germline, CDR1 is LGHDT, CDR2 YNNKEL (reference sequence). This CDR3 spans 12 amino acids. The CDR3 loop reads CASGLDTGGLFF. CDR3 in DNA: TGTGCCAGCGGGTTGGACACCGGGGGGCTGTTTTTT.

This clonotype was found a few times. This sequence joins TRBV6-1 and TRBJ1-5, with D tentatively TRBD1 (6 bases). The length of the CDR3 is 18 residues. Per germline, CDR1 MNHNS and CDR2 SASEGT. Trimming left V 4 bases short and J 0 bases short, with 19 bases between. CDR3 region: CASSAWDTQVYSNQPQHF. In nucleotides, the CDR3 is TGTGCCAGCAGTGCCTGGGACACCCAAGTCTATAGCAATCAGCCCCAGCATTTT.

This clonotype was counted only a few times. The gene calls are TRBV27 and TRBJ1-5, with D maybe TRBD1 (6 bases). Trimming removed 3 bases at V and 4 bases at J, with 13 bases between. CDR1 is MNHEY and CDR2 is SMNVEV in the germline V gene (reference sequence). CDR3 size: 15 residues. The CDR3 protein is CASSFQGTRNQPQHF. The DNA of the CDR3 is TGTGCCAGCAGTTTTCAGGGGACACGAAATCAGCCCCAGCATTTT.

This clonotype was observed at least ten times. The chain employs TRBV5-4 and TRBJ2-3; 7 nucleotides line up with TRBD2. Trimming took 0 bases from V and 1 from J; bases not matched to a gene: 2. The germline gives CDR1 SGHNT, CDR2 YYREEE (reference sequence). The CDR3 loop spans 15 amino acids. This CDR3 is CASSLVAGRTDTQYF. The CDR3 DNA is TGTGCCAGCAGCTTGGTAGCGGGCCGCACAGATACGCAGTATTTT.

This clonotype came up a few times. The chain couples TRBV18 to TRBJ2-2; no definite D call. This CDR3 contains 18 residues. In germline, CDR1 is KGHSH, CDR2 LQKENI. Trimming shortened V by 6 bases and J by 1 base, and 21 bases separated the two germline ends. The CDR3 nucleotides read TGTGCCAGCTCCCCCTATTCGGCGAAGGGATTGAACACCGGGGAGCTGTTTTTT. Protein sequence: CASSPYSAKGLNTGELFF.

This clonotype was seen ten or more times. This chain joins TRBV2 and TRBJ1-2; the D is unclear. The CDR3 is 13 amino acids. V shed 7 bases and J shed 5 bases, with 14 bases lying between them. Germline CDR1 is SNHLY and CDR2 is FYNNEI. CDR3 bases: TGTGCCAGCAAGGCAGGTCCCTTTTATGGCTACACCTTC. Translation gives CASKAGPFYGYTF.

Of note for this clonotype: The conserved closing phenylalanine or tryptophan is absent in this CDR3, likely reflecting a read error. The chain uses TRBV19 and TRBJ2-5; D not certain. Per the germline V gene, CDR1 is LNHDA and CDR2 is SQIVND (reference sequence). The CDR3 has 14 residues. The V end was cut by 3 bases, the J end by 1 base, with 9 bases between. CDR3 region: CASSIRQFQETQYL. CDR3 sequence (DNA): TGTGCCAGTAGTATTAGGCAGTTCCAAGAGACCCAGTACCTC.

Ten or more counts support this clonotype. In DNA, the CDR3 is TGTGCCAGCAGTCGGACTAGCGGGAGCCATGCCGGGGAGCTGTTTTTT. Translation: CASSRTSGSHAGELFF. The chain is built from TRBV6-2 or TRBV6-3 and TRBJ2-2, with TRBD2 matching over 13 bases. V lost 5 bases to trimming and J lost 6 bases; unmatched junction nucleotides: 6. Per germline, CDR1 MNHEY and CDR2 SVGEGT. The CDR3 totals 16 residues.

The J gene is TRBJ1-4, the V gene TRBV27, with a tentative D call TRBD1 (5 bases). Germline V gene sequence: CDR1 MNHEY, CDR2 SMNVEV (reference sequence). The CDR3 has 15 residues. The V end was cut by 6 bases, the J end by 7 bases, with 18 bases between. The CDR3 DNA reads TGTGCCAGCAGCTCTAGGCCAGGGTCCAGTGAAAAACTGTTTTTT. It encodes CASSSRPGSSEKLFF.

This chain links TRBV7-9 with TRBJ2-2; 9 bases align to TRBD2. Per the germline V gene, CDR1 is SEHNR and CDR2 is FQNEAQ (reference sequence). The CDR3 sequence is 17 residues long. The J segment lost 7 bases and the V segment lost 1 base, leaving 10 bases of the junction unmatched. The CDR3 region has the DNA TGTGCCAGCAGCTTAGTCTCGGGACTAGCTGGGAACGGGGAGCTGTTTTTT. This gives the protein CASSLVSGLAGNGELFF.

This clonotype was recorded many times. This chain connects TRBV18 to TRBJ2-3, with 9 bases matching TRBD1. The CDR3 covers 15 residues. V was pared by 5 bases and J by 4 bases, with 7 bases of the junction left unmatched. The germline gives CDR1 KGHSH, CDR2 LQKENI. The CDR3 nucleotides read TGTGCCAGCTCATCTCTAGGGACAGGGCCAGATACGCAGTATTTT. Protein: CASSSLGTGPDTQYF.

This clonotype was seen many times. The DNA of the CDR3 is TGTGCCAGCAGCTTATCAACCGACTCCCGGGAGTTCTTC. It specifies CASSLSTDSREFF. The chain joins TRBV7-8 to TRBJ2-1, with D uncertain. The CDR3 spans 13 residues. From germline, CDR1 is SGHVS and CDR2 FQNEAQ. Trimming stripped 2 bases from V and 14 bases from J, with 16 bases between.

This clonotype was seen ten or more times. V gene TRBV5-1 combines with J gene TRBJ2-7; possible D gene TRBD2, 5 bases. The CDR3 extends over 15 amino acids. Trimming removed 1 base at V and 5 bases at J, with 16 bases between. In germline, CDR1 is SGHRS, CDR2 YFSETQ. CDR3 amino acids: CASSLRREKKDEQYF. DNA of the CDR3: TGCGCCAGCAGCTTGCGACGGGAAAAAAAGGACGAGCAGTACTTC.